This record looks at one TCR beta chain sequence and its context. What it recognizes is unknown. V was shortened by 0 bases and J by 4 bases, with 15 bases between the two germline ends. Germline lookup yields CDR1 SQVTM and CDR2 ANQGSEA. This CDR3 is 15 amino acids long. The TCR beta CDR3 regions underwent amplification from RNA transcripts. Second-round multiplex PCR followed a first-round RT-PCR using HTBI primers. A single record per CDR3 protein comes from TCRdb applying MiXCR to the multiplex PCR reads. In the table there are almost 750,000 distinct CDR3 sequences, roughly two fifths of which are singletons. Moderate-to-severe activity, CAS ≥3, NOSPECS ≥4 and a duration under 3 months were seen in donors with ophthalmopathy. The data were taken from a study of Graves' ophthalmopathy and Graves' hyperthyroidism. In the study overall: Ahead of any treatment, peripheral blood was obtained at the initial diagnosis.

Findings of the study overall: Stable hyperthyroidism and ophthalmopathy were told apart by a 13-signature model, which achieved roughly 89% sensitivity and just over 80% specificity.

This clonotype was obtained from an adult man with Graves' ophthalmopathy. V usage is TRBV29-1 and J usage is TRBJ1-2; D possibly corresponds to TRBD1 (6 bases). The sample consisted of peripheral blood. In DNA, the CDR3 is TGCAGCGTTGAAGATAATCGGGGGCACGGCTATGGCTACACCTTC. Amino acids: CSVEDNRGHGYGYTF.